Following are 27 T cell receptor beta chains from one sample sequenced in a study of cytomegalovirus exposure and HLA in healthy donors. Both 60 Vbeta primers and 13 Jbeta primers went into the PCR. Repertoires were generated with immunoSEQ multiplex PCR, while TCRdb's copy carries only in-frame clones and drops some. The table shows 70,000 to 100,000 clones, with around 81% occurring only once. Material for sequencing was PBMCs. Receptors were obtained from a man younger than 30 in good health and CMV-seronegative.

The chain is built from TRBV5-8 and TRBJ1-5; a possible D gene is TRBD1 (6 bases). The germline V and J ends were trimmed by 5 bases and 1 base, with 13 bases remaining between them. Germline V gene sequence: CDR1 SGHTS, CDR2 YDEGEE. This CDR3 contains 15 residues. The CDR3 loop is CASSNWGQSNQPQHF. CDR3 coding DNA: TGTGCCAGCAGTAATTGGGGGCAGAGCAATCAGCCCCAGCATTTT.

The genes are TRBV29-1 and TRBJ2-3, with D uncertain. The CDR3 is 10 residues long. V dropped 3 bases and J dropped 6 bases, with 4 bases sitting between them. The germline V gene encodes CDR1 SQVTM and CDR2 ANQGSEA. CDR3 nucleotides: TGCAGCGTTGACGGGGATACGCAGTATTTT. Amino acid sequence: CSVDGDTQYF.

The chain links TRBV6-1 to TRBJ2-2; 9 bases align to TRBD2. V gave up 8 bases and J gave up 4 bases; unmatched junction bases: 8. The CDR3 is 15 amino acids. Germline CDR1 MNHNS, CDR2 SASEGT. CDR3: CASEAGGPATGELFF. The CDR3 DNA is TGTGCCAGCGAGGCGGGGGGGCCGGCCACCGGGGAGCTGTTTTTT.

For this clone: A junction end diverges from the germline sequence, so it may reflect a read error. The chain joins TRBV7-9 to TRBJ1-1; D call uncertain. The CDR3 extends over 12 amino acids. In germline, CDR1 is SEHNR, CDR2 FQNEAQ (reference sequence). The CDR3 nucleotides read TGTTCCAGCAGCTTAAAGGAGCGGCAAGCTTTCTTT. It codes for CSSSLKERQAFF. Full variable domain (outside the CDR3, taken from reference TRBV7-9 and TRBJ1-1): DTGVSQNPRHKITKRGQNVTFRCDPISEHNRLYWYRQTLGQGPEFLTYFQNEAQLEKSRLLSDRFSAERPKGSFSTLEIQRTEQGDSAMYLCSSSLKERQAFFGQGTRLTVV.

This chain connects TRBV7-9 to TRBJ1-2; D is ambiguous. CDR3 length equals 11 residues. V lost 10 bases and J 8 bases, leaving 14 bases between the germline ends. CDR1 and CDR2 from the germline V gene are SEHNR and FQNEAQ (reference sequence). The CDR3 coding sequence is TGTGCCACCCCCCGGGGAATAGGCTACACCTTC. This sequence encodes CATPRGIGYTF.

The chain is built from TRBV2 and TRBJ1-5; 9 bases are shared with TRBD1. The CDR3 runs to 16 residues. V gave up 4 bases and J gave up 9 bases; unmatched junction bases: 13. Germline loops: CDR1 SNHLY, CDR2 FYNNEI. CDR3 in amino acids: CASSVRQGGIERPQHF. The CDR3 DNA is TGTGCCAGCAGTGTAAGACAGGGGGGGATAGAACGGCCCCAGCATTTT.

With regard to this clone: Sequence at one end of the junction differs from germline and may be a read error. This chain links TRBV10-3 with TRBJ1-1; D gene unclear. This CDR3 comprises 13 residues. Germline lookup yields CDR1 ENHRY and CDR2 SYGVKD. CDR3 nucleotide sequence: TGTGCCATCAGACTACACGAGAACGCTGAAGCTTTCTTT. Protein product: CAIRLHENAEAFF.

The chain recombines TRBV2 with TRBJ1-2; TRBD1 matches 7 bases. Per germline, CDR1 SNHLY and CDR2 FYNNEI. Trimming cost V 7 bases and J 0 bases; bases outside gene matches: 8. The CDR3 totals 15 residues. The CDR3 protein is CASTKTGAPNYGYTF. The CDR3 DNA reads as TGTGCCAGCACGAAAACAGGGGCCCCTAACTATGGCTACACCTTC.

The chain carries TRBV5-1 and TRBJ2-5; weak D call: TRBD1 (7 bases). This CDR3 comprises 16 residues. Germline V lookup: CDR1 SGHRS, CDR2 YFSETQ. V was shortened by 0 bases and J by 5 bases, with 17 bases between the two germline ends. The CDR3 spells CASSLDGRGAGETQYF. CDR3 DNA: TGCGCCAGCAGCTTGGATGGCAGGGGGGCAGGTGAGACCCAGTACTTC.

This clone was recorded once. The V call is TRBV25-1, the J call TRBJ2-2; TRBD1 matches 11 bases. Germline V gives CDR1 MGHDK, CDR2 SYGVNS. The J segment lost 7 bases and the V segment lost 11 bases, leaving 12 bases of the junction unmatched. The CDR3 is 15 residues long. CDR3 sequence (DNA): TGTGCCTCCCAAAAGGGACAGGGGGTGGTCGGGGAGCTGTTTTTT. Protein: CASQKGQGVVGELFF.

The chain combines TRBV29-1 with TRBJ1-1, with D possibly matching TRBD1 (6 bases). The CDR3 covers 13 residues. V dropped 3 bases and J dropped 1 base, with 9 bases sitting between them. Germline values: CDR1 SQVTM, CDR2 ANQGSEA. As DNA, the CDR3 is TGCAGCGTTGAGGCCAGGGGGAACACTGAAGCTTTCTTT. Protein product: CSVEARGNTEAFF.

This sequence joins TRBV10-1 and TRBJ1-3; D gene uncertain. The CDR3 is 15 amino acids. CDR1 is WNHNN, CDR2 SYGVQD, per germline (reference sequence). V dropped 2 bases and J dropped 0 bases, with 8 bases sitting between them. Here the CDR3 DNA reads TGCGCCAGCAGTGAGGCGGATTCCTCTGGAAACACCATATATTTT. Its protein is CASSEADSSGNTIYF.

The chain couples TRBV5-1 to TRBJ1-4; 10 bases are shared with TRBD1. Germline trimming cut 4 bases from V and 5 bases from J; bases unmatched to any gene: 5. Germline CDR1 SGHRS, CDR2 YFSETQ. The CDR3 spans 15 residues. This chain's CDR3 is CASSRRTGGNEKLFF. Written as DNA, the CDR3 is TGCGCCAGCAGCCGTAGGACAGGGGGGAATGAAAAACTGTTTTTT.

J is TRBJ2-5 and V is TRBV5-6; 7 nucleotides match TRBD2. The DNA end lines up better with TRBJ2-7; the J call may be wrong. In germline, CDR1 is SGHDT, CDR2 YYEEEE. The CDR3 extends over 15 amino acids. The CDR3 loop is CASSLLQSGDYEQYF. The CDR3 nucleotides read TGTGCCAGCAGCCTGCTCCAGAGCGGGGATTACGAGCAGTACTTC.

V and J are TRBV18 and TRBJ2-3; 8 bases map to TRBD2. Looked up from germline, CDR1 is KGHSH and CDR2 is LQKENI. V gave up 2 bases and J gave up 4 bases; unmatched junction bases: 17. This CDR3 spans 19 amino acids. The CDR3 spells CASSPRALAGPTMADTQYF. CDR3 bases: TGTGCCAGCTCACCAAGAGCGCTAGCGGGCCCTACGATGGCAGATACGCAGTATTTT.

With regard to this clone: This sample includes further DNA sequences coding for the same CDR3. The gene calls are TRBV19 and TRBJ2-3; D gene uncertain. V was pared by 2 bases and J by 1 base, with 4 bases between. The CDR3 sequence is 13 residues long. Germline CDR1 LNHDA, CDR2 SQIVND (reference sequence). CDR3 protein: CASSIQGTDTQYF. The DNA of the CDR3 is TGTGCCAGTAGTATACAGGGCACAGATACGCAGTATTTT.

The chain carries TRBV30 and TRBJ1-2; D not certain. CDR3 size: 15 residues. Germline CDR1 is GTSNPN and CDR2 is SVGIG (reference sequence). Trimming removed 1 base from V and 7 bases from J, with 19 bases in between. The DNA of the CDR3 is TGTGCCTGGAGTGAACTGTCGACCCTGGAGTGTGGCTACACCTTC. Translated: CAWSELSTLECGYTF.

The CDR3 nucleotides are TGTGCCAGCAGCGTCGATAGGGGCGGCTACACCTTC. The encoded protein is CASSVDRGGYTF. The rearrangement joins TRBV5-4 to TRBJ1-2; D may be TRBD1 (5 bases). The CDR3 totals 12 residues. V was pared by 4 bases and J by 8 bases, with 12 bases between. Looked up from germline, CDR1 is SGHNT and CDR2 is YYREEE (reference sequence). The entire variable domain, with the rest obtained from reference TRBV5-4 and TRBJ1-2, is as follows: ETGVTQSPTHLIKTRGQQVTLRCSSQSGHNTVSWYQQALGQGPQFIFQYYREEENGRGNFPPRFSGLQFPNYSSELNVNALELDDSALYLCASSVDRGGYTFGSGTRLTVV.

The V gene is TRBV5-4, the J gene TRBJ2-2, with TRBD1 as a possible D gene (6 bases). This CDR3 spans 14 amino acids. The V and J ends lost 0 bases and 6 bases respectively, with 9 bases between them. CDR1 is SGHNT and CDR2 is YYREEE in the germline V gene (reference sequence). CDR3 DNA sequence: TGTGCCAGCAGCTTGGACCAGGGGCCCGGGGAGCTGTTTTTT. It translates to CASSLDQGPGELFF.

The rearrangement uses TRBV5-4 and TRBJ2-5; 7 nucleotides line up with TRBD1. Germline CDR1 is SGHNT and CDR2 is YYREEE (reference sequence). The V segment lost 4 bases and the J segment 11 bases; nucleotides outside the gene matches: 14. The CDR3 loop spans 14 amino acids. As DNA, the CDR3 is TGTGCCAGCAGCGGAACCCGACAGGGCGAAGAGCAGTACTTC. Amino acids: CASSGTRQGEEQYF.

This clone was observed a few times. The rearrangement links TRBV7-9 to TRBJ2-1; 14 bases are shared with TRBD2. The CDR3 consists of 18 residues. The trim removed 2 bases at V and 7 bases at J, leaving 10 bases unmatched. Germline values: CDR1 SEHNR, CDR2 FQNEAQ (reference sequence). The CDR3 DNA sequence: TGTGCCAGCAGCTTACCTCCCAGACTAGCGGGGGGGAGGAATGAGCAGTTCTTC. The encoded protein is CASSLPPRLAGGRNEQFF.

The chain links TRBV29-1 to TRBJ1-2, with a possible D match to TRBD1 (6 bases). The CDR3 runs 11 residues. Germline CDR1 SQVTM, CDR2 ANQGSEA. Trimming left V 5 bases short and J 3 bases short, with 7 bases between. For the CDR3, the DNA is TGCAGCGTTAGGACAGACTATGGCTACACCTTC. Encoded protein: CSVRTDYGYTF.

The chain is built from TRBV6-5 and TRBJ1-2, with D possibly being TRBD1 (6 bases). CDR3 length equals 14 residues. With 4 bases removed from V and 6 bases from J, the gap between germline ends came to 15 bases. Germline lookup yields CDR1 MNHEY and CDR2 SVGAGI. The CDR3 spells CASSSPGQPHGYTF. The CDR3 DNA reads TGTGCCAGCAGTTCCCCCGGACAGCCCCATGGCTACACCTTC.

In its sample, this clone was seen once. This chain joins TRBV9 and TRBJ1-3; possibly TRBD1 for D (5 bases). This CDR3 is built from 16 residues. V was pared by 0 bases and J by 0 bases, with 10 bases between. CDR1 and CDR2 from the germline V gene are SGDLS and YYNGEE. CDR3 sequence: CASSVGAGLSGNTIYF. The CDR3 DNA reads TGTGCCAGCAGCGTAGGTGCAGGGCTCTCTGGAAACACCATATATTTT.

V gene TRBV19 combines with J gene TRBJ2-7; 7 nucleotides match TRBD1. The V segment lost 5 bases and the J segment 2 bases; nucleotides outside the gene matches: 9. This CDR3 comprises 15 residues. Germline-derived CDR1 and CDR2 are LNHDA and SQIVND (reference sequence). In DNA form, the CDR3 reads TGTGCCAGTAGTTCCCCCGGGACAGAGCCCTACGAGCAGTACTTC. Its translation is CASSSPGTEPYEQYF.

This chain joins TRBV7-8 and TRBJ2-5, with no clear D. The J call may be in error: the DNA end matches TRBJ2-7 better. The V gene's germline CDR1 is SGHVS and CDR2 FQNEAQ. CDR3 length equals 12 residues. The CDR3, as DNA: TGTGCCAGCACTTCTATCTCCTACGAGCAGTACTTC. Protein sequence: CASTSISYEQYF.

V usage is TRBV28 and J usage is TRBJ2-2, with a weak D call TRBD2 (5 bases). The V gene's germline CDR1 is MDHEN and CDR2 SYDVKM. Deletions cut 6 bases from V and 3 bases from J, with 14 bases between. There are 15 residues in the CDR3. CDR3 coding DNA: TGTGCCAGCAGCCCCCCTTTCGGGGACACCGGGGAGCTGTTTTTT. Its protein product is CASSPPFGDTGELFF.